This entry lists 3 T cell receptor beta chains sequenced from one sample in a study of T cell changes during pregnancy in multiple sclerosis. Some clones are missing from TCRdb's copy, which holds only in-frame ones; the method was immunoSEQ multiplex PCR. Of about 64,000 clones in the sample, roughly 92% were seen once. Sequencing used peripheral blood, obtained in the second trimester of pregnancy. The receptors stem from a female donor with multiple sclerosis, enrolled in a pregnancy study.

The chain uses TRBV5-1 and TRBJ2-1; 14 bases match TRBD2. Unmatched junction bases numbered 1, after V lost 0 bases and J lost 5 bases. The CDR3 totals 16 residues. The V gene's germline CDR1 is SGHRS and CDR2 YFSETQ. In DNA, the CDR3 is TGCGCCAGCAGCTTGGGGGGACTAGCGGGAGACAATGAGCAGTTCTTC. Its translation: CASSLGGLAGDNEQFF.

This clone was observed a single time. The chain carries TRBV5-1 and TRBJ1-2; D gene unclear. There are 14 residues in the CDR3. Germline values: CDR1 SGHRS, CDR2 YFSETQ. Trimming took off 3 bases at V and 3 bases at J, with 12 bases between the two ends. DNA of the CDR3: TGCGCCAGCAGCTACACAGATCTGGACTATGGCTACACCTTC. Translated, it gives CASSYTDLDYGYTF.

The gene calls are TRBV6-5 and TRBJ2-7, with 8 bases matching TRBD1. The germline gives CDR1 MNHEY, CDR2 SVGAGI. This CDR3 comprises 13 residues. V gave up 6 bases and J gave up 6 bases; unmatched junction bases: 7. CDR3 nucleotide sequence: TGTGCCAGCAGAGGACAGGGCCCCGGCGAGCAGTACTTC. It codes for CASRGQGPGEQYF.